This entry lists 32 T cell receptor beta chains sequenced from one sample in a study of control samples from healthy donors and cancer patients. This table comes from immunoSEQ multiplex PCR, and its TCRdb copy is limited to in-frame clones, with some not included. Among about 140,000 clones listed, about 88% were seen once. Specimen: blood. These TCRs come from a woman aged 25-40 years in good health.

This clone was detected only once. V gene TRBV5-1 combines with J gene TRBJ1-3; 10 bases fit TRBD1. The CDR3 totals 14 residues. Looked up from germline, CDR1 is SGHRS and CDR2 is YFSETQ. Trimming cost V 6 bases and J 4 bases; bases outside gene matches: 4. The CDR3 region has the DNA TGCGCCAGCACCCCGGGACAGGGGGGAAACACCATATATTTT. Translating it yields CASTPGQGGNTIYF.

The V gene is TRBV7-2, the J gene TRBJ2-3, with 9 bases lining up with TRBD2. Germline CDR1 is SGHTA and CDR2 is FQGNSA. V shed 1 base, J shed 2 bases, and the junction held 13 bases outside the gene matches. The CDR3 spans 19 residues. Here the CDR3 reads CASSLDFTLLAGLTDTQYF. CDR3 DNA sequence: TGTGCCAGCAGCTTAGACTTTACGCTGCTAGCGGGACTCACAGATACGCAGTATTTT. The full variable domain, completed using reference TRBV7-2 and TRBJ2-3, is GAGVSQSPSNKVTEKGKDVELRCDPISGHTALYWYRQSLGQGLEFLIYFQGNSAPDKSGLPSDRFSAERTGGSVSTLTIQRTQQEDSAVYLCASSLDFTLLAGLTDTQYFGPGTRLTVL.

The V and J genes are TRBV30 and TRBJ1-1, with no clear D. The CDR3 contains 13 residues. CDR1 GTSNPN and CDR2 SVGIG come from the germline V gene (reference sequence). V dropped 0 bases and J dropped 1 base, with 6 bases sitting between them. The CDR3 nucleotides are TGTGCCTGGAGTGTGGATCCGAACACTGAAGCTTTCTTT. This codes for CAWSVDPNTEAFF.

The CDR3 spells CASSLAQGETQYF. The CDR3 bases are TGTGCCAGCAGTTTAGCCCAGGGAGAGACCCAGTACTTC. J is TRBJ2-5 and V is TRBV12-3 or TRBV12-4, with D tentatively TRBD1 (5 bases). V lost 0 bases to trimming and J lost 4 bases, with 6 bases between them. The CDR3 loop spans 13 amino acids.

The chain is built from TRBV19 and TRBJ1-1; D unresolved. This CDR3 has 12 amino acids. The V and J ends lost 5 bases and 0 bases respectively, with 4 bases between them. Germline values: CDR1 LNHDA, CDR2 SQIVND (reference sequence). CDR3 in DNA: TGTGCCAGTAGTGACATGAACACTGAAGCTTTCTTT. Its translation: CASSDMNTEAFF.

This clone was detected once. The chain combines TRBV6-5 with TRBJ2-1; D call uncertain. The V end was cut by 6 bases, the J end by 4 bases, with 10 bases between. The CDR3 runs to 13 residues. Germline assignment: CDR1 MNHEY and CDR2 SVGAGI. This CDR3 reads CASRTDPYNEQFF. The CDR3 DNA reads as TGTGCCAGCAGGACCGACCCATACAATGAGCAGTTCTTC.

This clone occurred once. The chain links TRBV2 to TRBJ2-5, with unresolved D. This CDR3 is built from 15 residues. CDR1 and CDR2 (germline): SNHLY, FYNNEI. V lost 2 bases, J lost 4 bases, and 14 bases lay in between. CDR3 bases: TGTGCCAGCAGTGAAAACGAGCGACAAGGAGAGACCCAGTACTTC. It translates to CASSENERQGETQYF.

The chain is built from TRBV19 and TRBJ2-2, with D maybe TRBD2 (5 bases). This CDR3 spans 16 amino acids. Germline values: CDR1 LNHDA, CDR2 SQIVND (reference sequence). V was cut by 3 bases and J by 0 bases, with 11 bases left in between. The CDR3, as DNA: TGTGCCAGTAGTATCCGGATGACTACGAACACCGGGGAGCTGTTTTTT. This codes for CASSIRMTTNTGELFF.

This rearrangement joins TRBV19 to TRBJ2-1; TRBD2 agrees at 8 bases. The CDR3 is 13 amino acids. J lost 8 bases, V lost 5 bases, and 5 bases had no gene match. Germline CDR1 LNHDA, CDR2 SQIVND (reference sequence). CDR3 residues: CASSADGRDEQFF. In DNA form, the CDR3 reads TGTGCCAGTAGTGCCGACGGGAGGGATGAGCAGTTCTTC.

This chain uses TRBV10-3 with TRBJ2-7, with 7 positions matching TRBD2. Per germline, CDR1 ENHRY and CDR2 SYGVKD. CDR3 length: 14 amino acids. The ends lost 10 bases at V and 0 bases at J; junction bases unmatched: 9. CDR3 in amino acids: CATLPREGSYEQYF. The CDR3 region has the DNA TGTGCCACCCTACCCAGGGAGGGCTCCTACGAGCAGTACTTC.

This chain links TRBV5-1 with TRBJ1-1; 7 bases align to TRBD1. Trimming cost V 4 bases and J 7 bases; bases outside gene matches: 16. Per the germline V gene, CDR1 is SGHRS and CDR2 is YFSETQ. CDR3 length: 16 residues. CDR3 bases: TGCGCCAGCAGCCTAGGACAGGACGCGGTCCTTCGTGAAGCTTTCTTT. Encoded protein: CASSLGQDAVLREAFF.

The chain is built from TRBV3-1 (or the pseudogene TRBV3-2) and TRBJ1-2, with D possibly TRBD1 on 5 matching bases. The CDR3 has 18 amino acids. V was trimmed by 2 bases and J by 2 bases, leaving 21 bases between them. Germline values: CDR1 LGHDT, CDR2 YNNKEL (reference sequence). CDR3 sequence reads: CASSQWARAVEGNYGYTF. DNA for the CDR3: TGTGCCAGCAGCCAATGGGCTCGGGCGGTAGAGGGGAACTATGGCTACACCTTC.

The chain is built from TRBV5-1 and TRBJ1-4; TRBD1 agrees at 7 bases. This CDR3 region has 15 residues. V lost 0 bases to trimming and J lost 4 bases; unmatched junction nucleotides: 3. Germline lookup yields CDR1 SGHRS and CDR2 YFSETQ. CDR3 protein: CASSLEGDSNEKLFF. The DNA for the CDR3 is TGCGCCAGCAGCTTGGAGGGGGACAGTAATGAAAAACTGTTTTTT.

This clone was seen just once. The V call is TRBV6-5, the J call TRBJ2-5; 7 bases map to TRBD1. The CDR3 sequence is 14 residues long. In germline, CDR1 is MNHEY, CDR2 SVGAGI. V lost 6 bases, J lost 5 bases, and 9 bases stayed unmatched. In DNA, the CDR3 is TGTGCCAGCAGCCAGGGACAGAGACGGGAGACCCAGTACTTC. Residues: CASSQGQRRETQYF.

This chain links TRBV7-9 with TRBJ2-7, with D uncertain. V was shortened by 2 bases and J by 2 bases, with 7 bases between the two germline ends. Germline values: CDR1 SEHNR, CDR2 FQNEAQ (reference sequence). This CDR3 region has 13 residues. The CDR3 region has the DNA TGTGCCAGCAGCTTAAGTCAAGCCTACGAGCAGTACTTC. Translating gives CASSLSQAYEQYF.

The chain joins TRBV14 to TRBJ2-7; TRBD2 aligns across 9 bases. The germline V gene has CDR1 SGHDN and CDR2 FVKESK. The CDR3 consists of 16 residues. Unmatched junction bases numbered 6, after V lost 1 base and J lost 2 bases. The CDR3 DNA is TGTGCCAGCAGCCAAGTCCCGCGGGAGGGCCCCTACGAGCAGTACTTC. This encodes CASSQVPREGPYEQYF.

In its sample, this clone was seen once. The rearrangement joins TRBV5-1 to TRBJ2-5; TRBD2 matches 8 bases. Germline assignment: CDR1 SGHRS and CDR2 YFSETQ. There are 14 residues in the CDR3. V lost 4 bases and J lost 4; bases outside the gene matches: 6. CDR3 in amino acids: CASSPGGRSETQYF. CDR3 nucleotides: TGCGCCAGCAGCCCGGGGGGGCGGTCAGAGACCCAGTACTTC.

The rearrangement joins TRBV3-1 (or the pseudogene TRBV3-2) to TRBJ1-1; a possible D gene is TRBD1 (5 bases). Germline V gene lookup returns CDR1 LGHDT and CDR2 YNNKEL (reference sequence). The CDR3 is 13 amino acids. Trimming shortened V by 0 bases and J by 9 bases, and 11 bases separated the two germline ends. CDR3: CASSQDRPGKAFF. The CDR3 coding sequence is TGTGCCAGCAGCCAAGACCGTCCAGGGAAAGCTTTCTTT.

Details on this clone: The sample has other DNA sequences that encode this CDR3 too. V and J are TRBV5-1 and TRBJ2-1; D is unresolved. The CDR3 totals 13 residues. Germline V CDR1 and CDR2: SGHRS, YFSETQ. Trimming cost V 0 bases and J 3 bases, with 4 bases left between them. CDR3 in amino acids: CASSLGGYNEQFF. The DNA of the CDR3 is TGCGCCAGCAGCTTGGGCGGCTACAATGAGCAGTTCTTC.

V and J are TRBV30 and TRBJ1-1; 7 nucleotides align to TRBD1. With V trimmed by 3 bases and J by 5 bases, 6 bases remained unmatched. The CDR3 totals 13 residues. Germline V gives CDR1 GTSNPN, CDR2 SVGIG (reference sequence). CDR3 region: CAWRPGQWTEAFF. The CDR3 DNA reads TGTGCCTGGAGACCGGGACAGTGGACTGAAGCTTTCTTT.

The chain couples TRBV19 to TRBJ2-3, with D possibly being TRBD2 (6 bases). In germline, CDR1 is LNHDA, CDR2 SQIVND (reference sequence). Trimming took off 4 bases at V and 4 bases at J, with 9 bases between the two ends. The CDR3 is made up of 13 amino acids. CDR3 in DNA: TGTGCCAGTAGTAAGGGGAGGTCAGATACGCAGTATTTT. Protein sequence: CASSKGRSDTQYF.

This sequence joins TRBV5-1 and TRBJ1-4; D perhaps matches TRBD1 (5 bases). The CDR3 is 14 amino acids. Germline V CDR1 and CDR2: SGHRS, YFSETQ. V was pared by 2 bases and J by 4 bases, with 9 bases between. The CDR3 loop is CASSFQGSNEKLFF. CDR3 nucleotides: TGCGCCAGCAGCTTTCAGGGTAGTAATGAAAAACTGTTTTTT.

The chain uses TRBV5-1 and TRBJ1-2; TRBD1 matches 9 bases. Germline V gene sequence: CDR1 SGHRS, CDR2 YFSETQ. V lost 4 bases, J lost 5 bases, and 6 bases stayed unmatched. The CDR3 contains 14 residues. Here the CDR3 reads CASSSRQGGYGYTF. CDR3 DNA: TGCGCCAGCAGCAGCCGACAGGGGGGATATGGCTACACCTTC.

The chain employs TRBV28 and TRBJ1-1, with D unresolved. Germline loops: CDR1 MDHEN, CDR2 SYDVKM. The CDR3 runs to 19 residues. Trimming shortened V by 5 bases and J by 1 base, and 26 bases separated the two germline ends. The CDR3 loop reads CASSPSTFLSGLENTEAFF. The CDR3 bases are TGTGCCAGCAGTCCCTCCACCTTCCTATCGGGTTTGGAGAACACTGAAGCTTTCTTT.

The V call is TRBV5-8, the J call TRBJ1-5, with D perhaps TRBD1 (5 bases). Germline CDR1 reads SGHTS; CDR2 reads YDEGEE. This CDR3 contains 16 residues. V lost 1 base and J 2 bases, leaving 13 bases between the germline ends. CDR3 nucleotides: TGTGCCAGCAGCTTGTATTGGGGGGAGGGCAATCAGCCCCAGCATTTT. Its protein is CASSLYWGEGNQPQHF.

This clone is medium-sized within its sample. The gene calls are TRBV6-2 or TRBV6-3 and TRBJ2-7, with 11 bases aligning to TRBD2. The CDR3 totals 15 residues. Unmatched junction bases numbered 8, after V lost 5 bases and J lost 5 bases. Per the germline V gene, CDR1 is MNHEY and CDR2 is SVGEGT. The CDR3 sequence is CASSLTSGSTNEQYF. CDR3 DNA: TGTGCCAGCAGTCTAACTAGCGGGAGTACCAACGAGCAGTACTTC.

CDR3 amino acids: CASSETGPYEQYF. In DNA, the CDR3 is TGTGCCAGCAGTGAAACAGGGCCCTACGAGCAGTACTTC. This chain uses TRBV25-1 with TRBJ2-7, with D possibly matching TRBD1 (6 bases). Germline CDR1 and CDR2: MGHDK and SYGVNS. V was pared by 2 bases and J by 2 bases, with 7 bases between. This CDR3 is built from 13 residues.

The gene calls are TRBV28 and TRBJ2-6; TRBD1 agrees at 7 bases. This CDR3 has 17 residues. Germline V lookup: CDR1 MDHEN, CDR2 SYDVKM. V was pared by 1 base and J by 0 bases, with 3 bases of the junction left unmatched. As DNA, the CDR3 is TGTGCCAGCAGTTTATACGCAGGGGGCTCTGGGGCCAACGTCCTGACTTTC. Translation: CASSLYAGGSGANVLTF. The entire variable domain, with the rest obtained from reference TRBV28 and TRBJ2-6, is as follows: DVKVTQSSRYLVKRTGEKVFLECVQDMDHENMFWYRQDPGLGLRLIYFSYDVKMKEKGDIPEGYSVSREKKERFSLILESASTNQTSMYLCASSLYAGGSGANVLTFGAGSRLTVL.

This clone has just a few counts. V and J are TRBV27 and TRBJ2-6; D gene uncertain. Germline V gene lookup returns CDR1 MNHEY and CDR2 SMNVEV (reference sequence). The CDR3 is 14 residues long. Trimming removed 7 bases at V and 0 bases at J, with 7 bases between. The CDR3 DNA is TGTGCCAGCATGCCGCTCTCTGGGGCCAACGTCCTGACTTTC. It is translated as CASMPLSGANVLTF.

The chain links TRBV3-1 (or the pseudogene TRBV3-2) to TRBJ2-7, with 8 positions matching TRBD2. There are 17 residues in the CDR3. Trimming took 4 bases from V and 0 from J; bases not matched to a gene: 11. Looked up from germline, CDR1 is LGHDT and CDR2 is YNNKEL (reference sequence). The DNA of the CDR3 is TGTGCCAGCAGCCCCCGGGGTAGCGGGATGGTCTCCTACGAGCAGTACTTC. Translation: CASSPRGSGMVSYEQYF.

This clone was detected once. V usage is TRBV5-4 and J usage is TRBJ2-1; 10 bases are a match to TRBD1. V shed 4 bases, J shed 8 bases, and the junction held 9 bases outside the gene matches. The germline gives CDR1 SGHNT, CDR2 YYREEE (reference sequence). This CDR3 is 15 amino acids long. In nucleotides, the CDR3 is TGTGCCAGCAGCCTCAAAAGGACAGGGGGGGATGAGCAGTTCTTC. This translates into CASSLKRTGGDEQFF.

J is TRBJ2-5 and V is TRBV10-3; possibly TRBD2 for D (5 bases). The CDR3 totals 16 residues. The ends were cut back, 1 base at V and 7 bases at J, with 19 bases in the middle. From germline, CDR1 is ENHRY and CDR2 SYGVKD. CDR3 sequence: CAISELGSDPAGTQYF. The CDR3 DNA reads TGTGCCATCAGTGAGTTGGGATCCGACCCCGCGGGGACCCAGTACTTC.